The 20 T cell receptor beta chains given below trace back to one sample, sequenced in a study of identical twins. Via MiXCR, TCRdb re-called the 5' RACE reads, giving one row per CDR3 protein. The profile shows approximately 1.8 million distinct CDR3 sequences, under 35% of them singletons. What was sequenced was cord blood. These receptors originate from a newborn girl in good health.

The chain is built from TRBV12-3 or TRBV12-4 and TRBJ2-3; 7 bases align to TRBD1. The CDR3 is 13 residues long. V gave up 7 bases and J gave up 6 bases; unmatched junction bases: 7. The CDR3 reads CASTHRGTDTQYF. In DNA form, the CDR3 reads TGTGCCAGCACCCACAGGGGAACCGATACGCAGTATTTT.

This chain joins TRBV12-3 or TRBV12-4 and TRBJ2-2; D may correspond to TRBD1 or TRBD2 (5 bases each). Trimming left V 5 bases short and J 5 bases short, with 12 bases between. This CDR3 comprises 14 residues. CDR3: CASSEGRHTGELFF. The CDR3 bases are TGTGCCAGCAGTGAGGGACGACATACCGGGGAGCTGTTTTTT.

The chain uses TRBV7-2 and TRBJ2-1, with TRBD2 as a possible D gene (6 bases). The DNA matches TRBJ2-7 better at its end, which makes the J call doubtful. CDR1 is SGHTA, CDR2 FQGNSA, per germline. The CDR3 loop spans 16 amino acids. The chain's CDR3 is CASSLVSTSSYNEQYF. CDR3 nucleotide sequence: TGTGCCAGCAGCTTAGTGTCCACTAGCTCCTACAATGAGCAGTACTTC.

This clonotype has a single count. The rearrangement uses TRBV20-1 and TRBJ2-1; 11 bases map to TRBD2. CDR1 is DFQATT and CDR2 is SNEGSKA in the germline V gene (reference sequence). The CDR3 is made up of 17 amino acids. J gave up 3 bases and V 5 bases, and 12 bases lay outside the gene matches. In DNA form, the CDR3 reads TGCAGTGCTCAACCTTATACTAGCGGGAGAAACTACAATGAGCAGTTCTTC. Translated: CSAQPYTSGRNYNEQFF.

V usage is TRBV29-1 and J usage is TRBJ2-3; possible D gene TRBD2, 7 bases. CDR1 and CDR2 from the germline V gene are SQVTM and ANQGSEA. V gave up 1 base and J gave up 7 bases, with 18 bases separating them. This CDR3 contains 15 residues. CDR3 sequence reads: CSVEGEEGDYYTQYF. Here the CDR3 DNA reads TGCAGCGTTGAAGGAGAGGAGGGGGACTACTATACGCAGTATTTT.

CDR3 loop: CASSVVNGLQETQYF. DNA of the CDR3: TGTGCCAGCAGCGTAGTGAATGGCCTCCAAGAGACCCAGTACTTC. This rearrangement joins TRBV9 to TRBJ2-5; unclear D gene. The CDR3 covers 15 residues. Germline V gives CDR1 SGDLS, CDR2 YYNGEE. The V end lost 0 bases, the J end lost 1 base, and 10 bases lay between the germline ends.

CDR3 sequence: CASSELLALAPHEQFF. Here the CDR3 DNA reads TGTGCCAGCAGTGAATTACTAGCCCTAGCACCCCATGAGCAGTTCTTC. J is TRBJ2-1 and V is TRBV6-1; D is possibly TRBD2 (6 bases). Germline values: CDR1 MNHNS, CDR2 SASEGT. The V end lost 2 bases, the J end lost 8 bases, and 19 bases lay between the germline ends. The length of the CDR3 is 16 residues.

The chain recombines TRBV3-1 with TRBJ2-2; D gene uncertain. The CDR3 extends over 16 amino acids. Germline-derived CDR1 and CDR2 are LGHDT and YNNKEL (reference sequence). Trimming removed 0 bases at V and 4 bases at J, with 12 bases between. Written as DNA, the CDR3 is TGTGCCAGCAGCCAAGAAGTCCGCCCTTCCACCGGGGAGCTGTTTTTT. It is translated as CASSQEVRPSTGELFF.

There are a few counts of this clonotype. This chain uses TRBV9 with TRBJ2-7; no definite D call. Trimming left V 0 bases short and J 2 bases short, with 9 bases between. Germline loops: CDR1 SGDLS, CDR2 YYNGEE. This CDR3 is built from 14 residues. The CDR3 region is CASSVGAPTYEQYF. Here the CDR3 DNA reads TGTGCCAGCAGCGTAGGAGCACCCACCTACGAGCAGTACTTC.

This clonotype was counted between two and nine times. The rearrangement joins TRBV7-2 to TRBJ2-6, with D possibly being TRBD2 (6 bases). Looked up from germline, CDR1 is SGHTA and CDR2 is FQGNSA. Trimming shortened V by 1 base and J by 0 bases, and 13 bases separated the two germline ends. The CDR3 runs 18 residues. The CDR3 DNA follows: TGTGCCAGCAGCTTAGATGGAGGGGCCTTCTCTGGGGCCAACGTCCTGACTTTC. Its translation: CASSLDGGAFSGANVLTF.

This clonotype came up a few times. The chain joins TRBV11-2 to TRBJ1-5; weak D call: TRBD1 (5 bases). The V end lost 5 bases, the J end lost 0 bases, and 11 bases lay between the germline ends. This CDR3 is 15 amino acids long. The V gene's germline CDR1 is SGHAT and CDR2 FQNNGV. In DNA form, the CDR3 reads TGTGCCAGCAGCAAACAGGAGTATAGCAATCAGCCCCAGCATTTT. Protein sequence: CASSKQEYSNQPQHF.

Details on this clonotype: At one boundary the junction diverges from the germline segment, which might be a read error. This rearrangement joins TRBV12-3 or TRBV12-4 to TRBJ1-2; the D gene is possibly TRBD1 (5 bases). The CDR3 runs 13 residues. This chain's CDR3 is CASSLGWDYGYNF. The CDR3 DNA sequence: TGTGCCAGCAGTTTAGGGTGGGACTATGGCTACAACTTC.

This chain connects TRBV28 to TRBJ1-1; D possibly corresponds to TRBD1 (5 bases). Germline values: CDR1 MDHEN, CDR2 SYDVKM. This CDR3 spans 15 amino acids. V lost 3 bases and J 1 base, leaving 12 bases between the germline ends. The CDR3 here is CASSFVRVGNTEAFF. The CDR3 DNA sequence: TGTGCCAGCAGTTTCGTCAGGGTAGGGAACACTGAAGCTTTCTTT. The full variable domain, rest sourced from reference TRBV28 and TRBJ1-1, is DVKVTQSSRYLVKRTGEKVFLECVQDMDHENMFWYRQDPGLGLRLIYFSYDVKMKEKGDIPEGYSVSREKKERFSLILESASTNQTSMYLCASSFVRVGNTEAFFGQGTRLTVV.

This clonotype was seen more than once but under ten times. The chain combines TRBV6-1 with TRBJ1-2; 7 bases align to TRBD1. The J segment lost 4 bases and the V segment lost 4 bases, leaving 9 bases of the junction unmatched. Germline assignment: CDR1 MNHNS and CDR2 SASEGT. The CDR3 loop spans 15 amino acids. The CDR3 sequence is CASSVVSTGIYGYTF. The CDR3, as DNA: TGTGCCAGCAGTGTGGTTTCGACAGGGATCTATGGCTACACCTTC.

The chain combines TRBV29-1 with TRBJ1-2, with 10 bases aligning to TRBD1. V shed 1 base, J shed 8 bases, and the junction held 4 bases outside the gene matches. The CDR3 is 13 amino acids. Germline CDR1 and CDR2: SQVTM and ANQGSEA. CDR3 region: CSVEGQGARGYTF. The CDR3 DNA reads as TGCAGCGTTGAAGGACAGGGGGCGCGGGGCTACACCTTC.

This clonotype was detected a few times. The CDR3 loop is CASSAPPGVVSYEQYF. The DNA for the CDR3 is TGTGCCAGCAGCGCGCCCCCGGGGGTGGTGTCCTACGAGCAGTACTTC. The rearrangement links TRBV27 to TRBJ2-7; D might be TRBD2 (6 bases). The CDR3 sequence is 16 residues long. Between the trimmed V and J ends, which lost 6 bases and 1 base, there was a span of 19 bases. The V gene's germline CDR1 is MNHEY and CDR2 SMNVEV (reference sequence).

This rearrangement joins TRBV20-1 to TRBJ2-5; D is uncertain. Germline V gene data show CDR1 as DFQATT and CDR2 as SNEGSKA (reference sequence). V lost 0 bases, J lost 0 bases, and 8 bases lay in between. The CDR3 sequence is 14 residues long. In nucleotides, the CDR3 is TGCAGTGCTAGAGACCGACTTTACCAAGAGACCCAGTACTTC. Translated: CSARDRLYQETQYF.

Here the CDR3 reads CASRATGLALPYEQYF. DNA of the CDR3: TGTGCCAGCAGGGCCACGGGACTAGCCCTCCCCTACGAGCAGTACTTC. The rearrangement joins TRBV27 to TRBJ2-7, with 9 bases that match TRBD2. The CDR3 runs 16 residues. Germline trimming cut 6 bases from V and 2 bases from J; bases unmatched to any gene: 11. Germline CDR1 and CDR2: MNHEY and SMNVEV (reference sequence).

The CDR3 here is CAIRTNGGETQYF. The CDR3 DNA reads as TGTGCCATCAGGACTAACGGGGGAGAGACCCAGTACTTC. This chain connects TRBV10-3 to TRBJ2-5, with D perhaps matching TRBD2 (6 bases). The ends were cut back, 6 bases at V and 4 bases at J, with 12 bases in the middle. The CDR3 covers 13 residues. From germline, CDR1 is ENHRY and CDR2 SYGVKD.

This clonotype showed up just once. V is TRBV13 and J is TRBJ2-1, with D unresolved. The J call may be mistaken, given a closer DNA end match to TRBJ2-7. The CDR3 covers 13 residues. Germline CDR1 reads PRHDT; CDR2 reads FYEKMQ (reference sequence). This CDR3 is CASSAPGANEQYF. CDR3 nucleotides: TGTGCCAGCAGCGCCCCCGGCGCCAATGAGCAGTACTTC.